The clone carrying this T cell receptor (beta chain) appeared a few times. Its specificity is not known. A read error may explain this, as a much larger clone is one base away. This CDR3 has 12 residues. Germline CDR1 reads SNHLY; CDR2 reads FYNNEI. This sample was included in a study of T cells in Graves' hyperthyroidism and ophthalmopathy. TCR beta CDR3 region amplification was performed from RNA transcripts. The TCR CDR3 first-round RT-PCR relied on the HTBI primer set. TCRdb itself ran the multiplex PCR reads through MiXCR, one entry per CDR3 protein. The profile shows a few hundred thousand distinct CDR3 sequences, nearly 15% of them singletons. Overall study findings and caveats: Through a model of 13 V-J features, ophthalmopathy was separated from stable hyperthyroidism.

The V call is TRBV2, the J call TRBJ2-1, with 7 positions matching TRBD2. Sequencing was carried out using blood. The receptor was derived from a woman aged 55-70 years with Graves' ophthalmopathy. The CDR3 sequence is CASARDYNGQFF. CDR3 coding DNA: TGTGCCAGCGCCCGGGACTACAATGGGCAGTTCTTC.